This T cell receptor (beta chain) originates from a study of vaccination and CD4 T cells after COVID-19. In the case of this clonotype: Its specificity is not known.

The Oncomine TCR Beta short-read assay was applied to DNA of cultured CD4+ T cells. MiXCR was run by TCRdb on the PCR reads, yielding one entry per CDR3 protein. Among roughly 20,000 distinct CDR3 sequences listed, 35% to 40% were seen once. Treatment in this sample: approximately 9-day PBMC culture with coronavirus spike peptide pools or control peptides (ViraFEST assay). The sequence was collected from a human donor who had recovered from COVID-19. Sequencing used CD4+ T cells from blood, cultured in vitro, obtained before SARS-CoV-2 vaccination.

This chain's CDR3 is CATSRDRGGNEQFF. CDR3 nucleotides: TGTGCCACCAGCCGGGACAGGGGGGGCAATGAGCAGTTCTTC. The genes are TRBV24-1 and TRBJ2-1; 11 nucleotides agree with TRBD1. The CDR3 runs to 14 residues. Germline V gives CDR1 KGHDR, CDR2 SFDVKD. The junction had 4 bases not matched to a gene; V was cut back by 7 bases and J by 6 bases.